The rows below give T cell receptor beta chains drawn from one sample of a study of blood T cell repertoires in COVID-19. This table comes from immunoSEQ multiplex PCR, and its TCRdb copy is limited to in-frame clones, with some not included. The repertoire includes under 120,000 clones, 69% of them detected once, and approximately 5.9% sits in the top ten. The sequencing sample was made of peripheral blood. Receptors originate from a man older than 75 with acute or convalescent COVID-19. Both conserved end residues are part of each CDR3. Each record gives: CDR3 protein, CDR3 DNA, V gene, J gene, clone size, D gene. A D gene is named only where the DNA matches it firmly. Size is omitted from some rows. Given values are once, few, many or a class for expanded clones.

cdr3_aa: CASSQLTSGSGGELFF
cdr3_nt: TGCGCCAGCAGCCAACTGACTAGCGGGAGTGGCGGGGAGCTGTTTTTT
v_call: TRBV4-1
j_call: TRBJ2-2
clone_size: .
d_call: TRBD2

cdr3_aa: CASSAFRQGESPLHF
cdr3_nt: TGCGCCAGCAGCGCCTTTAGGCAGGGTGAATCACCCCTCCACTTT
v_call: TRBV10-1
j_call: TRBJ1-6
clone_size: .
d_call: .

cdr3_aa: CATSDRGPGLAYNEQFF
cdr3_nt: TGTGCCACCAGTGATAGGGGTCCGGGACTAGCCTACAATGAGCAGTTCTTC
v_call: TRBV24-1
j_call: TRBJ2-1
clone_size: once
d_call: TRBD2

cdr3_aa: CASSVSGDEKLFF
cdr3_nt: TGTGCCAGCTCGGTCTCAGGGGATGAAAAACTGTTTTTT
v_call: TRBV2
j_call: TRBJ1-4
clone_size: .
d_call: .

cdr3_aa: CASSLTGVTEAFF
cdr3_nt: TGTGCCAGCAGTCTAACAGGGGTCACTGAAGCTTTCTTT
v_call: TRBV7-9
j_call: TRBJ1-1
clone_size: .
d_call: TRBD1

cdr3_aa: CASSSAGTGMDYEQYF
cdr3_nt: TGCGCCAGCAGCTCCGCCGGGACAGGGATGGACTACGAGCAGTACTTC
v_call: TRBV5-1
j_call: TRBJ2-7
clone_size: .
d_call: TRBD1

cdr3_aa: CASSSGLAAYNEQFF
cdr3_nt: TGTGCCAGCAGCTCCGGACTAGCGGCGTACAATGAGCAGTTCTTC
v_call: TRBV7-2
j_call: TRBJ2-1
clone_size: .
d_call: TRBD2

cdr3_aa: CASSQGQSNSPLHF
cdr3_nt: TGTGCCAGCAGCCAAGGGCAGTCGAATTCACCCCTCCACTTT
v_call: TRBV3-1/TRBV3-2
j_call: TRBJ1-6
clone_size: .
d_call: .

cdr3_aa: CASSYSGGTSDRSTDTQYF
cdr3_nt: TGTGCCAGCAGTTACTCAGGCGGGACTAGCGACCGAAGCACAGATACGCAGTATTTT
v_call: TRBV6-2/TRBV6-3
j_call: TRBJ2-3
clone_size: .
d_call: TRBD2

cdr3_aa: CASGGRETFEAFF
cdr3_nt: TGTGCCAGCGGGGGCAGGGAAACTTTTGAAGCTTTCTTT
v_call: TRBV2
j_call: TRBJ1-1
clone_size: .
d_call: .

cdr3_aa: CATREGHSTGELFF
cdr3_nt: TGTGCCACACGGGAGGGCCATAGCACCGGGGAGCTGTTTTTT
v_call: TRBV10-3
j_call: TRBJ2-2
clone_size: .
d_call: TRBD2

cdr3_aa: CASRQGTANTGELFF
cdr3_nt: TGTGCCAGCAGGCAGGGAACCGCGAACACCGGGGAGCTGTTTTTT
v_call: TRBV6-5
j_call: TRBJ2-2
clone_size: .
d_call: .

cdr3_aa: CASSSRDLNNEQFF
cdr3_nt: TGTGCCAGCAGTTCCCGGGACTTGAACAATGAGCAGTTCTTC
v_call: TRBV6-5
j_call: TRBJ2-1
clone_size: .
d_call: .

cdr3_aa: CASSVGPYSDEQYF
cdr3_nt: TGTGCCAGCAGTGTTGGGCCGTATAGCGACGAGCAGTACTTC
v_call: TRBV2
j_call: TRBJ2-7
clone_size: .
d_call: .

cdr3_aa: CASSPLQGRNTEAFF
cdr3_nt: TGTGCCAGCAGCCCATTACAGGGGCGAAACACTGAAGCTTTCTTT
v_call: TRBV14
j_call: TRBJ1-1
clone_size: .
d_call: TRBD1

cdr3_aa: CASSLGLAGMGDTQYF
cdr3_nt: TGTGCCAGCAGCTTAGGGCTAGCGGGAATGGGAGATACGCAGTATTTT
v_call: TRBV7-2
j_call: TRBJ2-3
clone_size: few
d_call: TRBD2

cdr3_aa: CASSPDREDTQYF
cdr3_nt: TGTGCCAGCAGCCCCGACAGGGAAGATACGCAGTATTTT
v_call: TRBV5-5
j_call: TRBJ2-3
clone_size: .
d_call: TRBD1

cdr3_aa: CASSPRGSGTEQYF
cdr3_nt: TGTGCCAGCAGCCCTAGGGGTAGCGGGACCGAGCAGTACTTC
v_call: TRBV6-6
j_call: TRBJ2-7
clone_size: .
d_call: TRBD2

cdr3_aa: CASSQGAGGGTGELFF
cdr3_nt: TGTGCCAGCAGCCAAGGAGCGGGAGGGGGTACCGGGGAGCTGTTTTTT
v_call: TRBV3-1/TRBV3-2
j_call: TRBJ2-2
clone_size: few
d_call: TRBD2

cdr3_aa: CASSVGLAGGDNEQFF
cdr3_nt: TGTGCCAGCAGCGTAGGGCTAGCGGGAGGTGACAATGAGCAGTTCTTC
v_call: TRBV9
j_call: TRBJ2-1
clone_size: .
d_call: TRBD2

cdr3_aa: CAISESISVTYEQYF
cdr3_nt: TGTGCCATCAGTGAGTCGATATCGGTAACCTACGAGCAGTACTTC
v_call: TRBV10-3
j_call: TRBJ2-7
clone_size: .
d_call: .

cdr3_aa: CATSRVGDSYNEQFF
cdr3_nt: TGTGCCACCAGCAGAGTAGGAGACTCATACAATGAGCAGTTCTTC
v_call: TRBV15
j_call: TRBJ2-1
clone_size: few
d_call: .

cdr3_aa: CASRSASGAGELFF
cdr3_nt: TGTGCCAGCAGATCGGCTAGCGGGGCCGGGGAGCTGTTTTTT
v_call: TRBV6-5
j_call: TRBJ2-2
clone_size: few
d_call: TRBD2